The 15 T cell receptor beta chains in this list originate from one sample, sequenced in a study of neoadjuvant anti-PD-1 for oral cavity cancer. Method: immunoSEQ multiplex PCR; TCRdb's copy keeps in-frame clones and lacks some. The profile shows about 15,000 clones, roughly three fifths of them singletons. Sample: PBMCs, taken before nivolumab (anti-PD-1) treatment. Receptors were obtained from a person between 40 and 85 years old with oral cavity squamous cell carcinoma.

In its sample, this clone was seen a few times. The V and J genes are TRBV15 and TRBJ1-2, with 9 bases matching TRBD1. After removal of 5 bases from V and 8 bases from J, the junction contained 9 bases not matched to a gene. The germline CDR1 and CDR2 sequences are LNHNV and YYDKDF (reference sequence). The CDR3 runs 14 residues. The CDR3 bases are TGTGCCACCAGCCACACGGGGACAGGGAGCGGCTACACCTTC. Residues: CATSHTGTGSGYTF.

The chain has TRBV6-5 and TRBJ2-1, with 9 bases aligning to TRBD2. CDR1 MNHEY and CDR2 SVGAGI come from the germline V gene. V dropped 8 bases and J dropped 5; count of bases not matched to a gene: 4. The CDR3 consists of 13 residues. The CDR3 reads CASAGGPHNEQFF. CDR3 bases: TGTGCCAGCGCGGGAGGGCCCCACAATGAGCAGTTCTTC.

The CDR3 spells CASSGRLASSYNEQFF. In DNA form, the CDR3 reads TGTGCCAGCTCAGGCCGGCTAGCGAGCTCCTACAATGAGCAGTTCTTC. V is TRBV9 and J is TRBJ2-1; D perhaps matches TRBD2 (6 bases). The CDR3 totals 16 residues. V was clipped by 7 bases and J by 0 bases, with 17 bases between them. CDR1 and CDR2 (germline): SGDLS, YYNGEE. The complete variable domain, with remaining parts taken from reference TRBV9 and TRBJ2-1, reads DSGVTQTPKHLITATGQRVTLRCSPRSGDLSVYWYQQSLDQGLQFLIQYYNGEERAKGNILERFSAQQFPDLHSELNLSSLELGDSALYFCASSGRLASSYNEQFFGPGTRLTVL.

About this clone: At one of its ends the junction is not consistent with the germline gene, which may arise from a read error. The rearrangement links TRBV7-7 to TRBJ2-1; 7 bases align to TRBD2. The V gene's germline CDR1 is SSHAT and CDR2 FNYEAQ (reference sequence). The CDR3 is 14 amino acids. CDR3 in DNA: TGTGCTAGCAGCTTAGCGCCGGGGGGCAATGAGCAGTTCTTC. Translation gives CASSLAPGGNEQFF.

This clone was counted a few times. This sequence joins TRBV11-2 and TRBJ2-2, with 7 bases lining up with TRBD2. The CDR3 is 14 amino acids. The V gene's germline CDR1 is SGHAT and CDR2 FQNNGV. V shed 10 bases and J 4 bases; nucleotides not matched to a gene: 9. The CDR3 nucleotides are TGTGCCATTGCGGGCGGGAGCGGCACCGGGGAGCTGTTTTTT. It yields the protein CAIAGGSGTGELFF. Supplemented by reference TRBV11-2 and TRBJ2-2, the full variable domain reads EAGVAQSPRYKIIEKRQSVAFWCNPISGHATLYWYQQILGQGPKLLIQFQNNGVVDDSQLPKDRFSAERLKGVDSTLKIQPAKLEDSAVYLCAIAGGSGTGELFFGEGSRLTVL.

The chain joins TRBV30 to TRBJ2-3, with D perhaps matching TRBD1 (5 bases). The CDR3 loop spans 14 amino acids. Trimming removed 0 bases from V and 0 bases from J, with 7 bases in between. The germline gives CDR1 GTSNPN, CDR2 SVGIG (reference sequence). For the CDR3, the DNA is TGTGCCTGGAGTGTAAAGGGGAGCACAGATACGCAGTATTTT. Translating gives CAWSVKGSTDTQYF.

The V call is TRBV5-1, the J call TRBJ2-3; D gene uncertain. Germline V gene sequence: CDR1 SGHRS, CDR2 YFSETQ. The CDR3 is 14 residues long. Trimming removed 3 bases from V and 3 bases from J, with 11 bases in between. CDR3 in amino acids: CASSSAKGTDTQYF. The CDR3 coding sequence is TGCGCCAGCAGCTCCGCCAAAGGGACAGATACGCAGTATTTT.

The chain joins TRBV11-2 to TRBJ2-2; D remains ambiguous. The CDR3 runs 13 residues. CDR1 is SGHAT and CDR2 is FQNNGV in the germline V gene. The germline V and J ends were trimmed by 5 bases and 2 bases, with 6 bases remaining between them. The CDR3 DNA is TGTGCCAGCAGCCAGGATAACACCGGGGAGCTGTTTTTT. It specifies CASSQDNTGELFF.

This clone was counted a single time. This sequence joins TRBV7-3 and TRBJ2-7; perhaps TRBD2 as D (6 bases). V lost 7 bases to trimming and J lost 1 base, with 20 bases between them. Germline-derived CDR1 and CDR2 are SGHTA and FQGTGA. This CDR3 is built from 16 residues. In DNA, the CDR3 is TGTGCCAGCACCTCAAGGTGGGCTAGCGAGTCCTACGAGCAGTACTTC. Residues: CASTSRWASESYEQYF.

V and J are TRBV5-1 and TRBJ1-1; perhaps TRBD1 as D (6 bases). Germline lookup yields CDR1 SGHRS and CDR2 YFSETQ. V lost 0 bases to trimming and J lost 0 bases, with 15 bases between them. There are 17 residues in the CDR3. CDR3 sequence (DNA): TGCGCCAGCAGCTTGGCGGGGGGGCCTCCTATGAACACTGAAGCTTTCTTT. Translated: CASSLAGGPPMNTEAFF.

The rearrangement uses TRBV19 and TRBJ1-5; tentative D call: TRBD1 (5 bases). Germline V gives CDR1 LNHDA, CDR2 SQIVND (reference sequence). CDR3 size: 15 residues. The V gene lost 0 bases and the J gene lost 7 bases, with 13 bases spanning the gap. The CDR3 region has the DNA TGTGCCAGTAGTATAGAGCGGGGGGTTGGGCAGCCCCAGCATTTT. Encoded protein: CASSIERGVGQPQHF.

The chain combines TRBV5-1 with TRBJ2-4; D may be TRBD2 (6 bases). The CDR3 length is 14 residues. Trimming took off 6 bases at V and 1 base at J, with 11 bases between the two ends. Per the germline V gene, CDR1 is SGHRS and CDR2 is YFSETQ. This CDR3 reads CASKPGVAKNIQYF. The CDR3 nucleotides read TGCGCCAGCAAACCGGGGGTTGCCAAAAACATTCAGTACTTC.

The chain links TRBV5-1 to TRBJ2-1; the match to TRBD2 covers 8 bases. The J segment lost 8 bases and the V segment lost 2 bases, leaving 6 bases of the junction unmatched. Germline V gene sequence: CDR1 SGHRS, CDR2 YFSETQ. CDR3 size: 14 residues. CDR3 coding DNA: TGCGCCAGCAGCTTCAGCGGGGGTATGGATGAGCAGTTCTTC. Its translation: CASSFSGGMDEQFF.

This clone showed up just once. CDR3 in DNA: TGTGCCAGCAGCCTTGAGGCACAGGGAGACAAGACCCAGTACTTC. As protein: CASSLEAQGDKTQYF. The chain employs TRBV7-8 and TRBJ2-5; tentatively, D is TRBD1 (6 bases). The ends were cut back, 5 bases at V and 6 bases at J, with 19 bases in the middle. The CDR3 is 15 residues long. Germline CDR1 SGHVS, CDR2 FQNEAQ.

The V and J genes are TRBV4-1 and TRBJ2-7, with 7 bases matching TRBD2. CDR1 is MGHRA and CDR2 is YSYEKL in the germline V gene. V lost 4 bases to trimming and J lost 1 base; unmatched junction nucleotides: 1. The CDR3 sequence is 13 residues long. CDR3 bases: TGCGCCAGCAGCCCGGGAGGTTCCTACGAGCAGTACTTC. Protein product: CASSPGGSYEQYF.